The 20 T cell receptor beta chains listed next were all sequenced from one sample in a study of T cells after posttransplantation cyclophosphamide. This table comes from immunoSEQ multiplex PCR, and its TCRdb copy is limited to in-frame clones, with some not included. The table records 20,000 or so clones, less than 80% of them present only once. Busulfan-fludarabine conditioning, marrow transplant, and cyclophosphamide on days +3 and +4 were administered. The sample consisted of PBMCs, taken after an allogeneic stem cell transplant with post-transplant cyclophosphamide. These receptors were taken from a male patient between 25 and 40 years old who received an allogeneic stem cell transplant from a related donor, was CMV-positive, and had acute GVHD only. Some T cells may be graft donor cells.

This chain links TRBV7-2 with TRBJ2-1; 7 bases are a match to TRBD1. Per germline, CDR1 SGHTA and CDR2 FQGNSA. CDR3 length: 14 amino acids. V dropped 5 bases and J dropped 3; count of bases not matched to a gene: 4. CDR3 region: CASSPDRVYNEQFF. The CDR3 nucleotides read TGTGCCAGCAGCCCCGACAGGGTCTACAATGAGCAGTTCTTC.

This clone was picked up a small number of times. V usage is TRBV7-9 and J usage is TRBJ1-5, with 7 bases lining up with TRBD1. The CDR3 runs to 14 residues. The germline CDR1 and CDR2 sequences are SEHNR and FQNEAQ (reference sequence). The V and J ends lost 4 bases and 4 bases, in that order; junction bases with no gene match: 4. CDR3 sequence reads: CASSSDRANQPQHF. In nucleotides, the CDR3 is TGTGCCAGCAGCTCAGACAGGGCAAATCAGCCCCAGCATTTT.

This sequence joins TRBV28 and TRBJ2-3; the match to TRBD2 covers 11 bases. CDR3 length equals 18 residues. After removal of 5 bases from V and 0 bases from J, the junction contained 10 bases not matched to a gene. From germline, CDR1 is MDHEN and CDR2 SYDVKM. The DNA of the CDR3 is TGTGCCAGCAGTGAGTTGTTAGCGGGGGGGTCTAGCACAGATACGCAGTATTTT. As protein: CASSELLAGGSSTDTQYF. Looking up the rest from reference TRBV28 and TRBJ2-3 gives the full variable domain: DVKVTQSSRYLVKRTGEKVFLECVQDMDHENMFWYRQDPGLGLRLIYFSYDVKMKEKGDIPEGYSVSREKKERFSLILESASTNQTSMYLCASSELLAGGSSTDTQYFGPGTRLTVL.

This clone has just a few counts. The gene calls are TRBV27 and TRBJ2-7; weak D call: TRBD2 (5 bases). This CDR3 spans 14 amino acids. Germline CDR1 is MNHEY and CDR2 is SMNVEV (reference sequence). V was trimmed by 5 bases and J by 4 bases, leaving 15 bases between them. The CDR3 DNA follows: TGTGCCAGCAGTCGGTCGCGGGTGGGGTACGAGCAGTACTTC. This translates into CASSRSRVGYEQYF.

The chain carries TRBV5-1 and TRBJ2-7; 7 positions agree with TRBD2. Looked up from germline, CDR1 is SGHRS and CDR2 is YFSETQ. J was trimmed by 5 bases and V by 0 bases; bases with no gene match: 5. CDR3 length: 14 residues. The DNA of the CDR3 is TGCGCCAGCAGCTTGGGGGGGGGTTCGGACGAGCAGTACTTC. As protein: CASSLGGGSDEQYF. Drawing the rest from reference TRBV5-1 and TRBJ2-7, the complete variable domain is KAGVTQTPRYLIKTRGQQVTLSCSPISGHRSVSWYQQTPGQGLQFLFEYFSETQRNKGNFPGRFSGRQFSNSRSEMNVSTLELGDSALYLCASSLGGGSDEQYFGPGTRLTVT.

CDR3 residues: CASRGFTGNTGELFF. The CDR3 DNA reads as TGTGCCAGCAGGGGCTTTACAGGAAACACCGGGGAGCTGTTTTTT. The rearrangement uses TRBV2 and TRBJ2-2; perhaps TRBD1 as D (5 bases). The V end was cut by 6 bases, the J end by 2 bases, with 13 bases between. The CDR3 contains 15 residues. Germline CDR1 is SNHLY and CDR2 is FYNNEI.

The gene calls are TRBV7-6 and TRBJ2-7; the D gene is possibly TRBD1 (6 bases). This CDR3 is 16 amino acids long. CDR1 and CDR2 from the germline V gene are SGHVS and FNYEAQ. V was trimmed by 1 base and J by 0 bases, leaving 13 bases between them. In nucleotides, the CDR3 is TGTGCCAGCAGCTTAGAGGTGGGGGCCACCTCCTACGAGCAGTACTTC. Its translation: CASSLEVGATSYEQYF.

CDR3 sequence (DNA): TGTGCCAGCAGTGCAAATCCAGGGGGCGCAGATACGCAGTATTTT. This sequence encodes CASSANPGGADTQYF. The gene calls are TRBV9 and TRBJ2-3; TRBD1 aligns across 8 bases. Germline trimming cut 5 bases from V and 4 bases from J; bases unmatched to any gene: 9. Germline V gene sequence: CDR1 SGDLS, CDR2 YYNGEE. The CDR3 totals 15 residues.

The chain has TRBV6-1 and TRBJ1-3, with D unresolved. The CDR3 runs 14 residues. V shed 2 bases and J shed 0 bases, with 5 bases lying between them. Germline CDR1 is MNHNS and CDR2 is SASEGT. CDR3 nucleotide sequence: TGTGCCAGCAGTGAACCGTTCTCTGGAAACACCATATATTTT. This encodes CASSEPFSGNTIYF.

This clone was counted between two and nine times. V gene TRBV29-1 combines with J gene TRBJ1-2, with TRBD1 matching 9 bases. Germline CDR1 is SQVTM and CDR2 is ANQGSEA. The ends lost 6 bases at V and 8 bases at J; junction bases unmatched: 7. The CDR3 is 12 amino acids. The CDR3 DNA is TGCAGCGTCGGACAGGGGAGGATGGGCTACACCTTC. Residues: CSVGQGRMGYTF.

J is TRBJ1-5 and V is TRBV6-1; tentatively, D is TRBD1 (6 bases). V shed 8 bases and J shed 6 bases, with 14 bases lying between them. The CDR3 covers 13 residues. CDR1 and CDR2 (germline): MNHNS, SASEGT. In nucleotides, the CDR3 is TGTGCCAGCTGGAACAGGGAGGGTCAGCCCCAGCATTTT. This encodes CASWNREGQPQHF.

The chain employs TRBV7-9 and TRBJ1-1; maybe TRBD1 (5 bases). CDR1 and CDR2 (germline): SEHNR, FQNEAQ (reference sequence). V lost 2 bases and J lost 4, with 8 bases in between. This CDR3 has 13 residues. The CDR3 DNA reads TGTGCCAGCAGCTTACCGGGGGGCACTGAAGCTTTCTTT. Its translation: CASSLPGGTEAFF.

The chain employs TRBV19 and TRBJ1-2; TRBD1 matches 8 bases. CDR3 length equals 15 residues. Per germline, CDR1 LNHDA and CDR2 SQIVND (reference sequence). The ends lost 4 bases at V and 0 bases at J; junction bases unmatched: 4. The CDR3, as DNA: TGTGCCAGTAGTAATGACAGGGGATCTAACTATGGCTACACCTTC. It translates to CASSNDRGSNYGYTF.

In its sample, this clone was seen a few times. This chain uses TRBV18 with TRBJ1-5; D perhaps matches TRBD1 (5 bases). Germline V lookup: CDR1 KGHSH, CDR2 LQKENI. Trimming removed 3 bases at V and 7 bases at J, with 19 bases between. CDR3 size: 16 residues. The DNA for the CDR3 is TGTGCCAGCTCACCTCAGTCGGCAGGGTCAAACCAGCCCCAGCATTTT. Translation gives CASSPQSAGSNQPQHF. Full variable domain (remainder filled in from reference TRBV18 and TRBJ1-5): NAGVMQNPRHLVRRRGQEARLRCSPMKGHSHVYWYRQLPEEGLKFMVYLQKENIIDESGMPKERFSAEFPKEGPSILRIQQVVRGDSAAYFCASSPQSAGSNQPQHFGDGTRLSIL.

The CDR3 DNA follows: TGCGCCAGCAGCCATCCCCGGACTTCACCGGAGCTGTTTTTT. Residues: CASSHPRTSPELFF. The genes are TRBV4-1 and TRBJ2-2, with a tentative D call TRBD2 (5 bases). This CDR3 has 14 amino acids. The germline CDR1 and CDR2 sequences are MGHRA and YSYEKL. With 3 bases removed from V and 10 bases from J, the gap between germline ends came to 15 bases.

The chain recombines TRBV18 with TRBJ1-2; 8 bases line up with TRBD1. CDR1 KGHSH and CDR2 LQKENI come from the germline V gene. This CDR3 has 13 residues. Germline trimming cut 3 bases from V and 5 bases from J; bases unmatched to any gene: 2. The CDR3 here is CASSPDREYGYTF. In DNA, the CDR3 is TGTGCCAGCTCACCGGACAGGGAATATGGCTACACCTTC.

This clone came up a few times. CDR3 nucleotide sequence: TGCGCCAGCAAGTCCCAGGGGAACACTGAAGCTTTCTTT. Its translation: CASKSQGNTEAFF. The chain carries TRBV5-1 and TRBJ1-1, with D maybe TRBD1 (5 bases). With 6 bases removed from V and 1 base from J, the gap between germline ends came to 10 bases. The germline CDR1 and CDR2 sequences are SGHRS and YFSETQ. CDR3 size: 13 residues.

This chain uses TRBV6-4 with TRBJ2-3, with 7 positions matching TRBD1. Per the germline V gene, CDR1 is MRHNA and CDR2 is SNTAGT. V gave up 0 bases and J gave up 6 bases; unmatched junction bases: 6. The CDR3 is 15 residues long. The CDR3, as DNA: TGTGCCAGCAGTGACTCGAGACAGGGCAGGGATACGCAGTATTTT. It translates to CASSDSRQGRDTQYF.

The J gene is TRBJ2-4, the V gene TRBV7-9; 8 bases are a match to TRBD1. CDR1 SEHNR and CDR2 FQNEAQ come from the germline V gene (reference sequence). The V gene end was trimmed by 4 bases and the J gene end by 0 bases; junction bases not matched to a gene: 14. The CDR3 loop spans 19 amino acids. The CDR3 reads CASSSTGGFKGIAKNIQYF. CDR3 coding DNA: TGTGCCAGCAGCTCAACAGGGGGGTTCAAGGGGATAGCCAAAAACATTCAGTACTTC.

The chain links TRBV13 to TRBJ1-4; 10 nucleotides match TRBD1. Germline V gives CDR1 PRHDT, CDR2 FYEKMQ (reference sequence). This CDR3 has 14 amino acids. Trimming cost V 8 bases and J 3 bases; bases outside gene matches: 3. The CDR3 DNA reads TGTGCCAGCGGCGGACAGGGGGCTAATGAAAAACTGTTTTTT. Its translation: CASGGQGANEKLFF.